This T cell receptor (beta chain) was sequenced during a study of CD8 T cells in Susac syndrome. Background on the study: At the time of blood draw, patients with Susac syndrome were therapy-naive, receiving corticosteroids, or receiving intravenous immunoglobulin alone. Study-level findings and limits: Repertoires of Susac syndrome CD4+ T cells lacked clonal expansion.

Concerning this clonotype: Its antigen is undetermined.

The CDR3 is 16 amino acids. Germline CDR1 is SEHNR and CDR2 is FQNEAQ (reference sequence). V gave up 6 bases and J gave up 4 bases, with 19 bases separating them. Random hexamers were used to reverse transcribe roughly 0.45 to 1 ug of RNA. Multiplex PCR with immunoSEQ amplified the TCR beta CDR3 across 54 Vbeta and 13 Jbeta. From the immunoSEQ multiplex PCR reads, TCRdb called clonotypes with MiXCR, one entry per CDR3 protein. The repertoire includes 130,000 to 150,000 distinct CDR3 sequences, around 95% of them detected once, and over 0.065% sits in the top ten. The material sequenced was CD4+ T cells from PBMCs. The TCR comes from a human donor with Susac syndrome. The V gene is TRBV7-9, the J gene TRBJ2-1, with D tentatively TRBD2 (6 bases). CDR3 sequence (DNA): TGTGCCAGCAGAGGGGTCCCTGGCGGGGCGTACAATGAGCAGTTCTTC. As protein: CASRGVPGGAYNEQFF.